The 2 T cell receptor beta chains below were found in one sample sequenced in a study of blood T cell repertoires in COVID-19. Only in-frame clones appear in the TCRdb table, and some are missing; sequencing was by immunoSEQ multiplex PCR. Of about 500,000 clones detected, roughly 91% appear once; the ten largest clones hold 7.8%. The specimen sequenced was peripheral blood. The origin of the receptors is a woman between 45 and 60 years old with COVID-19, enrolled during active disease.

The V call is TRBV30, the J call TRBJ2-1, with 12 bases identical to TRBD2. The CDR3 covers 12 residues. Germline-derived CDR1 and CDR2 are GTSNPN and SVGIG (reference sequence). V shed 8 bases and J 13 bases; nucleotides not matched to a gene: 9. The CDR3 DNA reads TGTGCCGGGTATCTAGCGGGGGGGCCACAGTTCTTC. Its protein is CAGYLAGGPQFF. Full variable domain (outside the CDR3, taken from reference TRBV30 and TRBJ2-1): SQTIHQWPATLVQPVGSPLSLECTVEGTSNPNLYWYRQAAGRGLQLLFYSVGIGQISSEVPQNLSASRPQDRQFILSSKKLLLSDSGFYLCAGYLAGGPQFFGPGTRLTVL.

The V and J genes are TRBV29-1 and TRBJ1-4, with 11 bases matching TRBD1. Germline V gives CDR1 SQVTM, CDR2 ANQGSEA. This CDR3 has 13 amino acids. V gave up 7 bases and J gave up 6 bases; unmatched junction bases: 4. This chain's CDR3 is CSAGTGGDEKLFF. In DNA form, the CDR3 reads TGCAGCGCTGGGACAGGGGGGGATGAAAAACTGTTTTTT.